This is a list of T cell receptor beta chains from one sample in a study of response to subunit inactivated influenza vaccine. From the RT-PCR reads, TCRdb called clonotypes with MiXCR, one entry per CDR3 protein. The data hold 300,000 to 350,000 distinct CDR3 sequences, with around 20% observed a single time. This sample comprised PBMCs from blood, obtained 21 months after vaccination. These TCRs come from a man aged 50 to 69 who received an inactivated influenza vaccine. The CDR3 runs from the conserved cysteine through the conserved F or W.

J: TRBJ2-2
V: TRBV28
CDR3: CASGRSGRNGGELFF

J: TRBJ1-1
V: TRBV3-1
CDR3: CASSLARDRGIVKAFF

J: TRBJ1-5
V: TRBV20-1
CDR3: CSARQGASDQPQHF

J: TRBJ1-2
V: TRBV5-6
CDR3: CASSLEAGARTGYTF

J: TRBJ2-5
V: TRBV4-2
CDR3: CASSHRERVPAGQETQYF

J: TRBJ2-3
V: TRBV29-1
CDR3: CSAGRVTDTQYF

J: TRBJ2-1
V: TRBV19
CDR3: CASREPGQGYNEQFF

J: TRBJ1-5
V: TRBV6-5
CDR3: CASNWEGVSNQPQHF

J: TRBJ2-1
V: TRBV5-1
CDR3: CASSLGHNEQFF

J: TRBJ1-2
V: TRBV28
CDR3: CASSNSGLANYGYTF

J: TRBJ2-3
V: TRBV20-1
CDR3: CSARQVLGADTQYF